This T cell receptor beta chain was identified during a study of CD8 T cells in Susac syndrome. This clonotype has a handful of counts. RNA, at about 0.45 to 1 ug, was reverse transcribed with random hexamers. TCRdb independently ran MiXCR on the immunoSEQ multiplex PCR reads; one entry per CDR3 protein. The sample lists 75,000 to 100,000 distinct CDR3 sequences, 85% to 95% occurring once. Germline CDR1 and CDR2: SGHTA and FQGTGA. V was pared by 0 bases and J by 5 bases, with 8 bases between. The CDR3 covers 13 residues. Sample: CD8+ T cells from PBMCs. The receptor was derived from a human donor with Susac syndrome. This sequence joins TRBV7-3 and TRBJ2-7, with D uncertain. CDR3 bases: TGTGCCAGCAGCTTAACCCCATCGGACGAGCAGTACTTC. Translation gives CASSLTPSDEQYF.